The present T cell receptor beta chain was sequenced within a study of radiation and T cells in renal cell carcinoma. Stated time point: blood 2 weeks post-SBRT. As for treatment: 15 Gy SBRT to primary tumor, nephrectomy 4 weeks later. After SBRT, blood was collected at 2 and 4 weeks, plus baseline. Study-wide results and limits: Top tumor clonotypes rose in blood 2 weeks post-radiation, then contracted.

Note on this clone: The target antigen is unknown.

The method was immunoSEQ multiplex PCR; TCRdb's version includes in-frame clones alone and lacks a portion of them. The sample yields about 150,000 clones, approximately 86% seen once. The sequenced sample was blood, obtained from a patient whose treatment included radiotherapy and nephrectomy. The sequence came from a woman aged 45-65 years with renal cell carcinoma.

In DNA, the CDR3 is TGTGCCAGCAGCTTAGTGGGTCTAATGAACACTGAAGCTTTCTTT. Translation gives CASSLVGLMNTEAFF. The chain uses TRBV7-3 and TRBJ1-1, with D uncertain. Germline assignment: CDR1 SGHTA and CDR2 FQGTGA. The V end was cut by 2 bases, the J end by 0 bases, with 10 bases between. This CDR3 is built from 15 residues.